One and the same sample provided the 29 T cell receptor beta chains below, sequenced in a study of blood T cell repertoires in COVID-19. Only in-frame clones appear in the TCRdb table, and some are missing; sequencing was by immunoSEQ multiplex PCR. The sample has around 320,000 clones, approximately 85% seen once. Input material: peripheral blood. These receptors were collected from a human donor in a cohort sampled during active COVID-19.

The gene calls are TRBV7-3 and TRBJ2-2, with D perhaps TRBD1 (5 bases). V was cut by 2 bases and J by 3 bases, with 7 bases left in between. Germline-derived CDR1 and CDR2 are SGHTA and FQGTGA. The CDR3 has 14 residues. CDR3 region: CASSLGAYTGELFF. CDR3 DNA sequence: TGTGCCAGCAGCTTAGGGGCCTACACCGGGGAGCTGTTTTTT.

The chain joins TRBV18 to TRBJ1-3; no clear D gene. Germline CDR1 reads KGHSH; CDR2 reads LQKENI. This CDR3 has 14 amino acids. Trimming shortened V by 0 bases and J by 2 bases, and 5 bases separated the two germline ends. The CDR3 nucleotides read TGTGCCAGCTCACCACCCTCTGCTGGAAACACCATATATTTT. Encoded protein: CASSPPSAGNTIYF.

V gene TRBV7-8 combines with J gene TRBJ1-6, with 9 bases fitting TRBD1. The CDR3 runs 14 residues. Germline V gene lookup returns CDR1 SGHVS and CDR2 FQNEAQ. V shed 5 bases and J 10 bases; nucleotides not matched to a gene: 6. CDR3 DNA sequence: TGTGCCAGCAGCCTTGGGACAGGGACGTCACCCCTCCACTTT. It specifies CASSLGTGTSPLHF.

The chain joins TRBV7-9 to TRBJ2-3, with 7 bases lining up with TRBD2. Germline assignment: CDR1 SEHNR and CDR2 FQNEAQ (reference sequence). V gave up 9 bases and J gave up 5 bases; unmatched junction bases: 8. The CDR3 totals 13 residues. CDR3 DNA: TGTGCCAGTCGGGAGGCGAGCGTAGATACGCAGTATTTT. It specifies CASREASVDTQYF. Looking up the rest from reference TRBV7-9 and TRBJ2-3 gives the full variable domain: DTGVSQNPRHKITKRGQNVTFRCDPISEHNRLYWYRQTLGQGPEFLTYFQNEAQLEKSRLLSDRFSAERPKGSFSTLEIQRTEQGDSAMYLCASREASVDTQYFGPGTRLTVL.

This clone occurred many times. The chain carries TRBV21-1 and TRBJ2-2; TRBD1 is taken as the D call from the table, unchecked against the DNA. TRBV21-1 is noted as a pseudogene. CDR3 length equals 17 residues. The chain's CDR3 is CASNNLWDTVYTGELFF. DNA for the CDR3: TGTGCCAGCAACAACCTATGGGACACTGTTTACACCGGGGAGCTGTTTTTT.

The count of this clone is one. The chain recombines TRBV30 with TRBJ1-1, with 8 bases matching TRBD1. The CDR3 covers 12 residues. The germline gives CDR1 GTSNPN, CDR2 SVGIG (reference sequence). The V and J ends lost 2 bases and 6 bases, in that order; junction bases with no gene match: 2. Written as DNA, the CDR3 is TGTGCCTGGAGTACAGGGGGAGCTGAAGCTTTCTTT. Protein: CAWSTGGAEAFF. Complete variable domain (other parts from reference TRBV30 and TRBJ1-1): SQTIHQWPATLVQPVGSPLSLECTVEGTSNPNLYWYRQAAGRGLQLLFYSVGIGQISSEVPQNLSASRPQDRQFILSSKKLLLSDSGFYLCAWSTGGAEAFFGQGTRLTVV.

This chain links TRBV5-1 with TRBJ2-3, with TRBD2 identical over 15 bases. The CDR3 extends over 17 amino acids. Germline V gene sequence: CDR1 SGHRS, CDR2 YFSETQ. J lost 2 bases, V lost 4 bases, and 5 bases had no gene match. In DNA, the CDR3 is TGCGCCAGCAGCAAAGGGACTAGCGGGGGGTACACAGATACGCAGTATTTT. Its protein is CASSKGTSGGYTDTQYF. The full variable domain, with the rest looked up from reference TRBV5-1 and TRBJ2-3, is KAGVTQTPRYLIKTRGQQVTLSCSPISGHRSVSWYQQTPGQGLQFLFEYFSETQRNKGNFPGRFSGRQFSNSRSEMNVSTLELGDSALYLCASSKGTSGGYTDTQYFGPGTRLTVL.

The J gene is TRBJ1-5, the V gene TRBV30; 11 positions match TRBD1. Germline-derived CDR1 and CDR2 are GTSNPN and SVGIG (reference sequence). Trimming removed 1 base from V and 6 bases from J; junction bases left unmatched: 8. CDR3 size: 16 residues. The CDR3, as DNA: TGTGCCTGGAGTGCTGCGCGGACAGGGGGCGGTCAGCCCCAGCATTTT. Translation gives CAWSAARTGGGQPQHF.

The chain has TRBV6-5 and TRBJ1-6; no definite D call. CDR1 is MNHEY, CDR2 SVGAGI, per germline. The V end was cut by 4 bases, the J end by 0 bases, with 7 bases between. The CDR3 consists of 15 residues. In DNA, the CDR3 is TGTGCCAGCAGTTTGGGCCGCTCCTATAATTCACCCCTCCACTTT. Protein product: CASSLGRSYNSPLHF.

The DNA of the CDR3 is TGCGCCAGCAGCTTGGGTGCCTTAAGGACAGGGGCATATGGCTACACCTTC. Residues: CASSLGALRTGAYGYTF. The V gene is TRBV5-1, the J gene TRBJ1-2, with 9 bases matching TRBD1. The CDR3 sequence is 17 residues long. Per the germline V gene, CDR1 is SGHRS and CDR2 is YFSETQ. The V and J ends lost 0 bases and 5 bases, in that order; junction bases with no gene match: 11.

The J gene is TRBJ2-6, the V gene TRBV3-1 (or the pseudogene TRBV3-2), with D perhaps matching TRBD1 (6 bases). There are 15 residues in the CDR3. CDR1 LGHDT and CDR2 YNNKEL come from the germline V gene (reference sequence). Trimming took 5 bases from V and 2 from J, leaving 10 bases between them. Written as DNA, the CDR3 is TGTGCCAGCAGCAAACAGGGAGCTGGGGCCAACGTCCTGACTTTC. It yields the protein CASSKQGAGANVLTF.

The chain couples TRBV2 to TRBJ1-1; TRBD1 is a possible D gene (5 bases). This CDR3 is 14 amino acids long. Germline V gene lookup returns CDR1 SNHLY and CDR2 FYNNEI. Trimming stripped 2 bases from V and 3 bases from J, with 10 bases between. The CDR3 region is CASSEQGMDTEAFF. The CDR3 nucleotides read TGTGCCAGCAGTGAACAGGGAATGGACACTGAAGCTTTCTTT.

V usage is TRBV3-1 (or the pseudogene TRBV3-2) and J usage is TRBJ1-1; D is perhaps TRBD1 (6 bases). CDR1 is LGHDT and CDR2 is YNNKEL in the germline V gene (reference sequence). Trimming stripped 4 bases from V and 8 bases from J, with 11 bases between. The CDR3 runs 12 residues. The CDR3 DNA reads TGTGCCAGCAGCCCGCTACAGGGAGAAGCTTTCTTT. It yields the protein CASSPLQGEAFF.

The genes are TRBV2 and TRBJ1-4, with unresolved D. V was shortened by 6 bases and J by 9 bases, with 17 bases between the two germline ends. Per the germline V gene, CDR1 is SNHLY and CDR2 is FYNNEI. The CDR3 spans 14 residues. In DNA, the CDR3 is TGTGCCAGCAGAATCATAAAGGCAGGTCAAAAACTGTTTTTT. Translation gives CASRIIKAGQKLFF.

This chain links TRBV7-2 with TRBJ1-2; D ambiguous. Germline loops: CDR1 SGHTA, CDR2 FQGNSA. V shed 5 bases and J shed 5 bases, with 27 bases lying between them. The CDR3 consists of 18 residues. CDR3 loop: CASSARPGSTESGYGYTF. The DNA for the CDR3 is TGTGCCAGCAGCGCCAGACCGGGATCCACCGAATCCGGTTATGGCTACACCTTC. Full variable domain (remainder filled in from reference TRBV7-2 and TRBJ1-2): GAGVSQSPSNKVTEKGKDVELRCDPISGHTALYWYRQSLGQGLEFLIYFQGNSAPDKSGLPSDRFSAERTGGSVSTLTIQRTQQEDSAVYLCASSARPGSTESGYGYTFGSGTRLTVV.

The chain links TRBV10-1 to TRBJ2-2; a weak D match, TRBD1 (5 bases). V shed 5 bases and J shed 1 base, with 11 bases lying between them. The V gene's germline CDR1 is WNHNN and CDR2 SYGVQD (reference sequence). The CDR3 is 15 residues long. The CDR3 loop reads CASSFRQGNTGELFF. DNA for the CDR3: TGCGCCAGCAGTTTTCGGCAGGGGAACACCGGGGAGCTGTTTTTT.

CDR3 in DNA: TGCGCCAGCAGCTTAGGGCTAGCGGGGGGGTCCTACGAGCAGTACTTC. This gives the protein CASSLGLAGGSYEQYF. V gene TRBV5-1 combines with J gene TRBJ2-7; 12 bases map to TRBD2. Germline loops: CDR1 SGHRS, CDR2 YFSETQ. The CDR3 runs 16 residues. V trimming: 2 bases; J trimming: 1 base; junction bases outside the gene matches: 4.

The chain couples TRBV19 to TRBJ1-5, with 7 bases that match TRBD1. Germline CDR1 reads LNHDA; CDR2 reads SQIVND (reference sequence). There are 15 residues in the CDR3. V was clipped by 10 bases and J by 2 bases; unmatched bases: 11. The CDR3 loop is CATNGQDLGNQPQHF. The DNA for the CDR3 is TGTGCCACCAACGGACAGGATTTGGGCAATCAGCCCCAGCATTTT. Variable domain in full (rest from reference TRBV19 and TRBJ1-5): DGGITQSPKYLFRKEGQNVTLSCEQNLNHDAMYWYRQDPGQGLRLIYYSQIVNDFQKGDIAEGYSVSREKKESFPLTVTSAQKNPTAFYLCATNGQDLGNQPQHFGDGTRLSIL.

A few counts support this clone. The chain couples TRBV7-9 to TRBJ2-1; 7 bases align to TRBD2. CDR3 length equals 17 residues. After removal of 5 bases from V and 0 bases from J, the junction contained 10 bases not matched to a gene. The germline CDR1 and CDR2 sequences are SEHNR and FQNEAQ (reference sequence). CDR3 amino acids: CASSRYSGSDSYNEQFF. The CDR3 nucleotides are TGTGCCAGCAGCCGCTATAGCGGGTCAGACTCCTACAATGAGCAGTTCTTC.

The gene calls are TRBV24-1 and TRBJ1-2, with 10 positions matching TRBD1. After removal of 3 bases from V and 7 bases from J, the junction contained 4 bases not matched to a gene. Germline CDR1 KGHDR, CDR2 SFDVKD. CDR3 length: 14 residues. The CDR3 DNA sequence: TGTGCCACCAGTGATGCCGGGACAGGGGCTGGCTACACCTTC. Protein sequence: CATSDAGTGAGYTF.

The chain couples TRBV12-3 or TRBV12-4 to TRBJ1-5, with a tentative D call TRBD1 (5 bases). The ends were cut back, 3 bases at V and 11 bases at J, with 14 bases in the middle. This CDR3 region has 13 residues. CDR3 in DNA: TGTGCCAGCAGTTTCGACAGTATAGGGGCCCAGCATTTT. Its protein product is CASSFDSIGAQHF.

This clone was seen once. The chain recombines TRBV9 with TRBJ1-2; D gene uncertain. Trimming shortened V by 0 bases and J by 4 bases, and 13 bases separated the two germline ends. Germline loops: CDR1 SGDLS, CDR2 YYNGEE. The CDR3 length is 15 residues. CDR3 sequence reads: CASSVDPGKGYGYTF. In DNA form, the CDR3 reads TGTGCCAGCAGCGTAGATCCGGGAAAGGGCTATGGCTACACCTTC.

This chain's CDR3 is CASSELTEAFF. In DNA form, the CDR3 reads TGCGCCAGCAGTGAGCTCACTGAAGCTTTCTTT. The V call is TRBV10-2, the J call TRBJ1-1; the D is unclear. CDR3 length: 11 amino acids. Per germline, CDR1 WSHSY and CDR2 SAAADI. V was pared by 2 bases and J by 4 bases, with 2 bases between.

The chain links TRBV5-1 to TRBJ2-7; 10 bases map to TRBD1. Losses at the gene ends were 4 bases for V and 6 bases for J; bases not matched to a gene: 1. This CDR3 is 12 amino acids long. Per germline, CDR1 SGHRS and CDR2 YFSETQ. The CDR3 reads CASSRDRGEQYF. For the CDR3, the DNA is TGCGCCAGCAGCCGGGACAGGGGCGAGCAGTACTTC. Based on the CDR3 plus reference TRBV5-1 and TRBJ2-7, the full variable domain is KAGVTQTPRYLIKTRGQQVTLSCSPISGHRSVSWYQQTPGQGLQFLFEYFSETQRNKGNFPGRFSGRQFSNSRSEMNVSTLELGDSALYLCASSRDRGEQYFGPGTRLTVT.

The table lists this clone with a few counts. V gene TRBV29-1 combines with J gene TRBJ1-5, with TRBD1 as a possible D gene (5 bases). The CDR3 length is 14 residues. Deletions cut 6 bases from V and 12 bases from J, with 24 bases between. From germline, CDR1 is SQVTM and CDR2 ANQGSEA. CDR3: CSVGDPSGGLFQHF. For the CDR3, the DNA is TGCAGCGTCGGGGACCCTTCTGGGGGACTCTTCCAGCATTTT.

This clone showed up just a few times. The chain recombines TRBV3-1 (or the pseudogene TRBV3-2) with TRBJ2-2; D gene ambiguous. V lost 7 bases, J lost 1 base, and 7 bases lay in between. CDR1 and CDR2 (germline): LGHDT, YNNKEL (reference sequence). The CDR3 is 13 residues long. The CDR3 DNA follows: TGTGCCAGCACCCCATGGAACACCGGGGAGCTGTTTTTT. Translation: CASTPWNTGELFF.

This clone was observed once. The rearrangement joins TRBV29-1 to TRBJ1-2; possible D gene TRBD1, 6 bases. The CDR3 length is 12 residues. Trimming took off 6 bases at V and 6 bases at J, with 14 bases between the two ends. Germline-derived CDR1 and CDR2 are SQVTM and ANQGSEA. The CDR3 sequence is CSVGQGRDGYTF. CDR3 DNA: TGCAGCGTGGGGCAGGGGAGGGATGGCTACACCTTC.

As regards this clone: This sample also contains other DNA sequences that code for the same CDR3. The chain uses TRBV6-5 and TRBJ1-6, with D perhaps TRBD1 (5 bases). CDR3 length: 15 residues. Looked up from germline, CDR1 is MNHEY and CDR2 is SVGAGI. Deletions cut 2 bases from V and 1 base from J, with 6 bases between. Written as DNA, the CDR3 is TGTGCCAGCAGTTACAGGGGTTCCTATAATTCACCCCTCCACTTT. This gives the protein CASSYRGSYNSPLHF.

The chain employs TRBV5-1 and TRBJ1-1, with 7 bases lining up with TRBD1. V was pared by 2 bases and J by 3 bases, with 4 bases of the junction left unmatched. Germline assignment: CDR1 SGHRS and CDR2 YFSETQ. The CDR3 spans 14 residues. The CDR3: CASSFRGLYTEAFF. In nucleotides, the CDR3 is TGCGCCAGCAGCTTTAGGGGGCTGTACACTGAAGCTTTCTTT.